This TCR beta chain was obtained from a study of T cell responses to AZD1222 COVID-19 vaccine. The overall study: Second doses that came at about 4 or about 12 weeks were put together.

Study-wide points: Donors, mostly white British, included more females; clonal diversity was possibly underestimated.

In regard to this clone: Its antigen is as yet unknown.

Measured with immunoSEQ multiplex PCR; TCRdb has only the in-frame clones, and not every one. The sample has some 89,000 clones, roughly nine tenths seen once; the top ten hold over 2%. There are 17 residues in the CDR3. Trimming removed 4 bases at V and 6 bases at J, with 22 bases between. CDR1 and CDR2 from the germline V gene are MRHNA and SNTAGT. The sequences come from peripheral blood, collected on day 0 of AZD1222 vaccination. This receptor was taken from an adult in good health. The J gene is TRBJ2-1, the V gene TRBV6-4; tentative D call: TRBD2 (6 bases). This CDR3 is CASSVGTAIGLINEQFF. The CDR3 DNA follows: TGTGCCAGCAGTGTCGGGACTGCTATTGGGTTGATCAATGAGCAGTTCTTC.